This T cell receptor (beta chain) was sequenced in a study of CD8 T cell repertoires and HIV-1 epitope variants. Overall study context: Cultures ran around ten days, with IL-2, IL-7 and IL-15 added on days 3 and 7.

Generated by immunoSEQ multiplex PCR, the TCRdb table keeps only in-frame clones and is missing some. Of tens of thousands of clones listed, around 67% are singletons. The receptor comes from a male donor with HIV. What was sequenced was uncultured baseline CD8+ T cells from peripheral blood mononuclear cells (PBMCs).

CDR3 DNA: TGTGCCAGCAGCTCAGTCAGGGGGCTGAGCACAGATACGCAGTATTTT. Protein product: CASSSVRGLSTDTQYF. The genes are TRBV7-2 and TRBJ2-3; the match to TRBD1 covers 8 bases. After removal of 4 bases from V and 0 bases from J, the junction contained 6 bases not matched to a gene. The CDR3 runs 16 residues. Germline CDR1 is SGHTA and CDR2 is FQGNSA.